These 3 T cell receptor beta chains originate from one sample sequenced in a study of Ad26.COV2.S vaccination and SARS-CoV-2 variants. Sequencing used immunoSEQ multiplex PCR; TCRdb keeps in-frame clones, though not all of them. Of roughly 180,000 clones in the sample, around nine tenths were seen once. The sample was peripheral blood, taken after recovery from COVID-19. These TCRs come from a human donor who had recovered from COVID-19.

The V gene is TRBV10-3, the J gene TRBJ1-3, with 7 bases fitting TRBD1. Germline V gene sequence: CDR1 ENHRY, CDR2 SYGVKD. CDR3 length: 17 residues. The V and J ends lost 3 bases and 2 bases, in that order; junction bases with no gene match: 10. The CDR3 bases are TGTGCCATCAGTGACGGGACAGACTGGCAGGCTGGAAACACCATATATTTT. The encoded protein is CAISDGTDWQAGNTIYF.

This clone was seen just once. J is TRBJ2-7 and V is TRBV9; 9 nucleotides line up with TRBD1. CDR1 is SGDLS and CDR2 is YYNGEE in the germline V gene. There are 15 residues in the CDR3. Trimming took 3 bases from V and 2 from J; bases not matched to a gene: 6. The CDR3 protein is CASSAGTGRAYEQYF. DNA for the CDR3: TGTGCCAGCAGCGCAGGGACAGGGCGGGCCTACGAGCAGTACTTC.

This clone was detected a few times. This rearrangement joins TRBV15 to TRBJ2-7; 9 nucleotides align to TRBD1. J was trimmed by 3 bases and V by 5 bases; bases with no gene match: 5. The germline V gene encodes CDR1 LNHNV and CDR2 YYDKDF (reference sequence). The CDR3 is 14 residues long. CDR3 sequence reads: CATSVQGARYEQYF. Here the CDR3 DNA reads TGTGCCACCAGCGTACAGGGGGCGCGCTACGAGCAGTACTTC.